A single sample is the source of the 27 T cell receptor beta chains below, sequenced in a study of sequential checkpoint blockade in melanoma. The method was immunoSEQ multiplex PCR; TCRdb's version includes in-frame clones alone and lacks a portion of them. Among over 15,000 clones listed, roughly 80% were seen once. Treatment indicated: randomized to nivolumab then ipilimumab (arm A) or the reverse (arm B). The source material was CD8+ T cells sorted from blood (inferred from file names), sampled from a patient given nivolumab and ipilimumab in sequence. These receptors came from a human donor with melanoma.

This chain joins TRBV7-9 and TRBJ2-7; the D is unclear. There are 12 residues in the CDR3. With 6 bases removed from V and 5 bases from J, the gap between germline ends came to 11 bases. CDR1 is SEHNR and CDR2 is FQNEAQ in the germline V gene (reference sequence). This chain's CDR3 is CASSSISDEQYF. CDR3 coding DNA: TGTGCCAGCAGTTCCATTAGTGACGAGCAGTACTTC.

The CDR3 loop reads CASSQVSTTSGLYEQYF. CDR3 coding DNA: TGCGCCAGCAGCCAAGTCTCTACTACTAGCGGATTATACGAGCAGTACTTC. This chain uses TRBV4-1 with TRBJ2-5; TRBD2 aligns across 8 bases. The J call may be mistaken, given a closer DNA end match to TRBJ2-7. CDR3 length equals 17 residues. Germline-derived CDR1 and CDR2 are MGHRA and YSYEKL.

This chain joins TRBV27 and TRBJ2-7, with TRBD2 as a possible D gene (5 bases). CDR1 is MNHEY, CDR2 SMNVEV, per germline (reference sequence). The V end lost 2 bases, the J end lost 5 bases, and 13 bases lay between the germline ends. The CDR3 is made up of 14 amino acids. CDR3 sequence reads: CASSLVSPRDEQYF. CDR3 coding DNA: TGTGCCAGCAGTTTAGTCAGCCCGCGGGACGAGCAGTACTTC.

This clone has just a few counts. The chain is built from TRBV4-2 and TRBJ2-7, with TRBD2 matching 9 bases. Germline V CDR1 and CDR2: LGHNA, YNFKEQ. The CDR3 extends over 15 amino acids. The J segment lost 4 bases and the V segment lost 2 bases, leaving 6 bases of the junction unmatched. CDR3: CASSQLAGTGYEQYF. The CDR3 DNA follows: TGTGCCAGCAGCCAACTAGCGGGAACAGGTTACGAGCAGTACTTC.

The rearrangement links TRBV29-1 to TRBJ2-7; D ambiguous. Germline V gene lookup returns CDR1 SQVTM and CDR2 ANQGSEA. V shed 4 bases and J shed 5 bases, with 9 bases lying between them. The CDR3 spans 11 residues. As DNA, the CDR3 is TGCAGCGTTGGCCCGATAGACGAGCAGTACTTC. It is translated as CSVGPIDEQYF.

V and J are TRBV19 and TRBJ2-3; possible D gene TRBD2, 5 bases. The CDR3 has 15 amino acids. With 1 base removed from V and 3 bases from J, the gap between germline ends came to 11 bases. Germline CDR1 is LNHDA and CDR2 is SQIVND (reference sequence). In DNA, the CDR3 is TGTGCCAGTAGTATAGGAACGGGGAGAACAGATACGCAGTATTTT. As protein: CASSIGTGRTDTQYF.

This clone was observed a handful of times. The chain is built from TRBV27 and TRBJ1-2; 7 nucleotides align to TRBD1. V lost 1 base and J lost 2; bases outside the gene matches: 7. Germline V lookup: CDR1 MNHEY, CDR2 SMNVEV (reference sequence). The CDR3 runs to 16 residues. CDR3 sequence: CASSLYPGQLNYGYTF. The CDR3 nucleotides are TGTGCCAGCAGTTTATACCCGGGACAGCTAAACTATGGCTACACCTTC.

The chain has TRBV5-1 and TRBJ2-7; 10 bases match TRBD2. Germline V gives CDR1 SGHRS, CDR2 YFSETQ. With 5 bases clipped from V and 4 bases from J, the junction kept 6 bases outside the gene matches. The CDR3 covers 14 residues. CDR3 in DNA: TGCGCCAGCAGACGGACTAGCGGTTTATACGAGCAGTACTTC. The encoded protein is CASRRTSGLYEQYF.

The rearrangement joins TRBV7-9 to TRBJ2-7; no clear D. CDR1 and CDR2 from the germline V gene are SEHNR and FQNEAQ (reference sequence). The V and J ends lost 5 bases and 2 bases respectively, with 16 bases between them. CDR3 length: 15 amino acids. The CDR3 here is CASSRTSGMAYEQYF. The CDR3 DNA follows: TGTGCCAGCAGCCGAACCTCGGGTATGGCCTACGAGCAGTACTTC.

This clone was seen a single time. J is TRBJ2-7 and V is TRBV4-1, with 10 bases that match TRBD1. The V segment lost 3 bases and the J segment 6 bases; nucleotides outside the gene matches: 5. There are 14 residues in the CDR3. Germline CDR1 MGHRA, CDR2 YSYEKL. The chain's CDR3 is CASSQGGQGSEQYF. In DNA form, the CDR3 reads TGCGCCAGCAGCCAGGGGGGACAGGGGAGCGAGCAGTACTTC.

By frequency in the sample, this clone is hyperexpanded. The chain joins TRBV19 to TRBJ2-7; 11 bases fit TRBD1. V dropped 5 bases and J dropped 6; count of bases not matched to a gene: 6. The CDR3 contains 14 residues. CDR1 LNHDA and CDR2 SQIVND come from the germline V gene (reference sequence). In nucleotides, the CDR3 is TGTGCCAGTAGTCCCGGGACAGGGGGTTTCGAGCAGTACTTC. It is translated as CASSPGTGGFEQYF. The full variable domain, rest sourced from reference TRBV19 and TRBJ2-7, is DGGITQSPKYLFRKEGQNVTLSCEQNLNHDAMYWYRQDPGQGLRLIYYSQIVNDFQKGDIAEGYSVSREKKESFPLTVTSAQKNPTAFYLCASSPGTGGFEQYFGPGTRLTVT.

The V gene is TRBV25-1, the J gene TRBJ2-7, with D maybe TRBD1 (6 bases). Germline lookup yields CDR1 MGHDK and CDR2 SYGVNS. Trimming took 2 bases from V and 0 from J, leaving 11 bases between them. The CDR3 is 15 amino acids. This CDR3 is CASSERGSSSYEQYF. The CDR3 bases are TGTGCCAGCAGTGAAAGGGGGTCTAGCTCCTACGAGCAGTACTTC.

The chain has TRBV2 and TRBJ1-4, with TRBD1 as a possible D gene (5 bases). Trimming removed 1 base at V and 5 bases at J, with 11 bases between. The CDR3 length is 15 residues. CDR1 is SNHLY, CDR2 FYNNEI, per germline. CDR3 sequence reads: CASSEGTSQNEKLFF. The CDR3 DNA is TGTGCCAGCAGTGAAGGGACAAGTCAGAATGAAAAACTGTTTTTT.

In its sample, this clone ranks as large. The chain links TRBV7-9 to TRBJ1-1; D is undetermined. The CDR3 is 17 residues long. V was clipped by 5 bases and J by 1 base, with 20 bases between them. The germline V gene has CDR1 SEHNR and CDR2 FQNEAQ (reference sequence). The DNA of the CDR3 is TGTGCCAGCAGCCCCTGGGAGGCCGGCATCAGGAACACTGAAGCTTTCTTT. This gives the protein CASSPWEAGIRNTEAFF.

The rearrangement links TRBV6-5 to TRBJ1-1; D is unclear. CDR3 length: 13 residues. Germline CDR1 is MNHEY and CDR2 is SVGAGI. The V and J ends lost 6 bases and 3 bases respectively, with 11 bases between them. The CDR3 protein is CASSSRVDTEAFF. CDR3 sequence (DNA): TGTGCCAGCAGCAGTCGGGTTGACACTGAAGCTTTCTTT.

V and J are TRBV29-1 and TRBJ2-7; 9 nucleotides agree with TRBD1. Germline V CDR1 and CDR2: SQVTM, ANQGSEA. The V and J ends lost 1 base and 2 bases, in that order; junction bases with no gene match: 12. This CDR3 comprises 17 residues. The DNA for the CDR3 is TGCAGCGTTGAAGCCCACCCTACCGGGACAGGGACCTACGAGCAGTACTTC. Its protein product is CSVEAHPTGTGTYEQYF.

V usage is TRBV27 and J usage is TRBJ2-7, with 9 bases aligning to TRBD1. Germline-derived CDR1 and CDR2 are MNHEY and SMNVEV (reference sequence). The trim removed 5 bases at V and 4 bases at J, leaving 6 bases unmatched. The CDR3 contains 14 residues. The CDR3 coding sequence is TGTGCCAGCAGTCCATGGGACAGGGCTTACGAGCAGTACTTC. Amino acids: CASSPWDRAYEQYF.

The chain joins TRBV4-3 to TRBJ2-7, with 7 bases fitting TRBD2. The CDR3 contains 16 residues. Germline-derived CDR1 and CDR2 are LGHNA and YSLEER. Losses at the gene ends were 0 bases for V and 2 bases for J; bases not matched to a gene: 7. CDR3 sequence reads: CASSQDGLADAYEQYF. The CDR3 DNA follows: TGCGCCAGCAGCCAAGATGGGCTAGCGGATGCCTACGAGCAGTACTTC.

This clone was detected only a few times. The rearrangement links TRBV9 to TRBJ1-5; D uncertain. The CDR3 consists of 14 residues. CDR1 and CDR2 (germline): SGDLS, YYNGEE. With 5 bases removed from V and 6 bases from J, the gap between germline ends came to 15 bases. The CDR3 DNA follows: TGTGCCAGCAGTGAGAGGGCCCTGGGTCAGCCCCAGCATTTT. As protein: CASSERALGQPQHF.

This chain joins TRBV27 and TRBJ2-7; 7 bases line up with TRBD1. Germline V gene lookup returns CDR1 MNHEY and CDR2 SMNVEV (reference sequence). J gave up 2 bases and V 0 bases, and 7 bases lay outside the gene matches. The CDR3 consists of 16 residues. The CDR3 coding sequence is TGTGCCAGCAGTTTATCTGGGACAGACACGACCTACGAGCAGTACTTC. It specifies CASSLSGTDTTYEQYF.

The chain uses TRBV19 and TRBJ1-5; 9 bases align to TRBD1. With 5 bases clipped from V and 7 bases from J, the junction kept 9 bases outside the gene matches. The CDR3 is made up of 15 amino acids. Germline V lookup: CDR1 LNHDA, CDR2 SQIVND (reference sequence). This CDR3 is CASSPGTGWLQPQHF. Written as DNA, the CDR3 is TGTGCCAGTAGTCCCGGGACAGGGTGGTTGCAGCCCCAGCATTTT.

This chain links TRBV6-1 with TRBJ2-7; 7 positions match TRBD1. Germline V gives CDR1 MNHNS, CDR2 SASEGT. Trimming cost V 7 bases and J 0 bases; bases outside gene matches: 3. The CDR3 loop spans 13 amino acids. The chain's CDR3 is CASMGTASYEQYF. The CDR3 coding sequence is TGTGCCAGCATGGGGACAGCCTCCTACGAGCAGTACTTC.

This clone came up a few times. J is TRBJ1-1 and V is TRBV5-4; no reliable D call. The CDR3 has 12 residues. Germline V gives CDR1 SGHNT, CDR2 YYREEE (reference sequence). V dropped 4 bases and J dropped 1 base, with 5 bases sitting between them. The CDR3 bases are TGTGCCAGCAGCGCGGGGAACACTGAAGCTTTCTTT. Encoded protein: CASSAGNTEAFF.

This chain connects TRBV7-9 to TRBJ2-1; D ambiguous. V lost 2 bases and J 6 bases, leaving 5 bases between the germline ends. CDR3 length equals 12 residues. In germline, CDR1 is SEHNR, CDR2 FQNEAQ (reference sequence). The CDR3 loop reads CASSLSVNEQFF. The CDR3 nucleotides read TGTGCCAGCAGCTTATCCGTCAATGAGCAGTTCTTC.

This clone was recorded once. The CDR3 region is CASSVVSPRNTIYF. In DNA, the CDR3 is TGTGCCAGCAGCGTAGTGTCCCCTAGAAACACCATATATTTT. The rearrangement links TRBV9 to TRBJ1-3, with D uncertain. The ends were cut back, 0 bases at V and 5 bases at J, with 9 bases in the middle. CDR3 size: 14 residues. Looked up from germline, CDR1 is SGDLS and CDR2 is YYNGEE.

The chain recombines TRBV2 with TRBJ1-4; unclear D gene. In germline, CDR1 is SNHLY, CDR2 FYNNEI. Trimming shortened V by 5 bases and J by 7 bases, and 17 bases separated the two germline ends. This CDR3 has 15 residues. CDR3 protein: CASSQSRAYSEKLFF. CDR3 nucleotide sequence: TGTGCCAGCAGTCAGTCGAGGGCCTATAGTGAAAAACTGTTTTTT.

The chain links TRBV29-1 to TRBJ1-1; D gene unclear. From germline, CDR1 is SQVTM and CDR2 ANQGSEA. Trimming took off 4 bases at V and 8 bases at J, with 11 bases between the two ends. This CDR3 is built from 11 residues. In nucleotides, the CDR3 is TGCAGCGTTGCCTCCGGGTGGGAAGCTTTCTTT. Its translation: CSVASGWEAFF.